This TCR beta chain is drawn from a study of blood T cells in healthy people across ages. Germline V lookup: CDR1 MNHEY, CDR2 SVGAGI. Between the trimmed V and J ends, which lost 2 bases and 0 bases, there was a span of 14 bases. The CDR3 is 18 amino acids. This clonotype was detected only a few times. The authors ran a second PCR of roughly 6 to 12 cycles using a sample-barcoded 5' primer and a J-beta primer mix. MiXCR was run by TCRdb on the 5' RACE reads, yielding one entry per CDR3 protein. In the table there are 790,000 or so distinct CDR3 sequences, roughly three fifths of which are singletons. The chain employs TRBV6-5 and TRBJ2-6; the D is unclear. The TCR originated in a man aged 35-49 years in good health. Sample: blood. The CDR3 protein is CASSYPRLVRSGANVLTF. DNA for the CDR3: TGTGCCAGCAGTTACCCCCGGTTGGTTCGCTCTGGGGCCAACGTCCTGACTTTC.